What follows are 26 T cell receptor beta chains derived from one specimen sequenced in a study of tumor and adjacent non-tumor tissue in lung cancer. This sample's RNA came from whole unsorted tissue. A modified ARM-PCR protocol with three rounds of nested PCR amplified TCRbeta. TCRdb re-called the multiplex PCR reads through MiXCR, storing one row per CDR3 protein. The sample has under 150,000 distinct CDR3 sequences, around 60% seen once; the top ten hold approximately 18%. Source material: lung tumor tissue. The receptor source for this set is a man aged 55-75 years with small cell lung cancer.

For this clonotype: It may be a read error: a sequence one base away is much more abundant. This chain links TRBV20-1 with TRBJ2-3; D remains ambiguous. The CDR3 is 11 residues long. Germline-derived CDR1 and CDR2 are DFQATT and SNEGSKA (reference sequence). V lost 6 bases, J lost 5 bases, and 9 bases lay in between. For the CDR3, the DNA is TGCAGTGCATCGTGGGGAGATACGCAGTATTTT. Its translation: CSASWGDTQYF.

A word on this clonotype: Relative to the germline gene, one junction end is altered; a read error may explain this. This chain uses TRBV20-1 with TRBJ2-1; D remains unclear. Looked up from germline, CDR1 is DFQATT and CDR2 is SNEGSKA (reference sequence). This CDR3 is 16 amino acids long. The CDR3 is CRASGTHTTNNNEQFF. CDR3 in DNA: TGCAGAGCTAGTGGAACCCACACTACCAACAACAATGAGCAGTTCTTT.

Notes on this clonotype: This may be a read error: a much more frequent sequence differs by one nucleotide. The chain couples TRBV29-1 to TRBJ2-1; the match to TRBD2 covers 7 bases. After removal of 8 bases from V and 5 bases from J, the junction contained 9 bases not matched to a gene. There are 13 residues in the CDR3. Germline CDR1 reads SQVTM; CDR2 reads ANQGSEA. The CDR3 coding sequence is TGCAGCATCCTCGGGACTACAAACAATGAGCAGTTCTTC. Amino acid sequence: CSILGTTNNEQFF.

As concerns this clonotype: The junction departs from the called germline gene at one end, perhaps through a read error. The gene calls are TRBV28 and TRBJ2-7; 9 positions agree with TRBD2. This CDR3 region has 13 residues. CDR1 MDHEN and CDR2 SYDVKM come from the germline V gene. Here the CDR3 DNA reads TGTGTCAGCAGTTTGGCGCGGGAGGGTGAGCAGTACTTC. Its protein product is CVSSLAREGEQYF.

The chain uses TRBV10-3 and TRBJ2-6, with D maybe TRBD1 (5 bases). The CDR3 consists of 16 residues. Germline assignment: CDR1 ENHRY and CDR2 SYGVKD. V lost 4 bases and J 4 bases, leaving 14 bases between the germline ends. The CDR3 loop reads CAISGSGPAGANVLTF. In DNA, the CDR3 is TGTGCCATCAGTGGGTCAGGGCCGGCCGGGGCCAACGTCCTGACTTTC.

This clonotype was detected only once. This may stem from a read error, because a much larger clone lies one nucleotide away. This chain connects TRBV28 to TRBJ2-1, with unresolved D. Germline CDR1 is MDHEN and CDR2 is SYDVKM. The CDR3 totals 12 residues. This CDR3 reads CASSSSYNERFF. The CDR3 bases are TGTGCCAGCAGTTCGAGCTACAATGAGCGGTTCTTC.

Turning to this clonotype: A much larger clone lies a single base off, so this may be a read error. The V call is TRBV6-1, the J call TRBJ2-1, with D tentatively TRBD1 (6 bases). Germline values: CDR1 MNHNS, CDR2 SASEGT. The CDR3 is 13 amino acids. CDR3: CTSKQGPYNEQFF. CDR3 coding DNA: TGTACCAGCAAACAGGGCCCCTACAATGAGCAGTTCTTC.

The CDR3 region has the DNA TGTGCCAGTACCAGAGATGACTGCACCTACGAGCAGTACGTC. Residues: CASTRDDCTYEQYV. The rearrangement uses TRBV6-6 and TRBJ2-7; D not resolved. CDR1 and CDR2 (germline): MNHNY, SVGAGI (reference sequence). V dropped 9 bases and J dropped 2 bases, with 17 bases sitting between them. The CDR3 sequence is 14 residues long.

The CDR3 loop reads CASNRRGNEKLFF. In nucleotides, the CDR3 is TGTGCCAGCAATCGGAGGGGGAACGAAAAACTGTTTTTT. The chain combines TRBV2 with TRBJ1-4; possible D gene TRBD1, 6 bases. V was pared by 7 bases and J by 8 bases, with 14 bases between. The CDR3 is 13 amino acids. Germline CDR1 and CDR2: SNHLY and FYNNEI.

With regard to this clonotype: Possible read error: a much larger clone is one base away. The rearrangement uses TRBV6-2 or TRBV6-3 and TRBJ2-3, with TRBD2 as a possible D gene (6 bases). This CDR3 has 13 amino acids. The germline gives CDR1 MNHEY, CDR2 SVGEGT. CDR3 DNA sequence: TGTGCCAGCAGTCCCGGGGGTGTCTATACGCAGTGTTTT. This codes for CASSPGGVYTQCF.

This clonotype was observed a few times. This may be a read error, as it is one base from a much larger clone. This chain links TRBV11-2 with TRBJ2-2; perhaps TRBD1 as D (5 bases). The CDR3 extends over 16 amino acids. CDR1 SGHAT and CDR2 FQNNGV come from the germline V gene. CDR3 in amino acids: CASSFRQRLNSGELFF. The CDR3 DNA is TGTGCCAGCAGCTTCCGACAGAGACTGAACAGCGGGGAGCTGTTTTTT. Full variable domain (remainder filled in from reference TRBV11-2 and TRBJ2-2): EAGVAQSPRYKIIEKRQSVAFWCNPISGHATLYWYQQILGQGPKLLIQFQNNGVVDDSQLPKDRFSAERLKGVDSTLKIQPAKLEDSAVYLCASSFRQRLNSGELFFGEGSRLTVL.

Details on this clonotype: This clone may be a read error of a much larger clone one base away. The chain links TRBV20-1 to TRBJ1-1, with unresolved D. In germline, CDR1 is DFQATT, CDR2 SNEGSKA (reference sequence). V shed 1 base and J shed 11 bases, with 14 bases lying between them. The length of the CDR3 is 12 residues. CDR3 protein: CSARAVQAHAFF. The CDR3 nucleotides are TGCAGTGCTAGAGCGGTCCAGGCTCACGCTTTCTTT.

This clonotype was counted ten times or more. The chain couples TRBV29-1 to TRBJ2-6; no clear D. Trimming took 6 bases from V and 0 from J, leaving 9 bases between them. The germline V gene has CDR1 SQVTM and CDR2 ANQGSEA. This CDR3 comprises 14 residues. The CDR3 sequence: CSVGENSGANVLTF. CDR3 nucleotide sequence: TGCAGCGTCGGCGAAAACTCTGGGGCCAACGTCCTGACTTTC. Full variable domain (rest looked up from reference TRBV29-1 and TRBJ2-6): SAVISQKPSRDICQRGTSLTIQCQVDSQVTMMFWYRQQPGQSLTLIATANQGSEATYESGFVIDKFPISRPNLTFSTLTVSNMSPEDSSIYLCSVGENSGANVLTFGAGSRLTVL.

As regards this clonotype: A much larger clone differs from this one at a single base, so this may be a read error. The chain couples TRBV6-5 to TRBJ2-2, with D possibly being TRBD1 or TRBD2 (6 bases each). The V gene lost 1 base and the J gene lost 4 bases, with 10 bases spanning the gap. This CDR3 is built from 15 residues. From germline, CDR1 is MNHEY and CDR2 SVGAGI. CDR3 DNA sequence: TGTGCCAGCAGTTACTTAGGGGGGAGCACCGGGGAGCTGTTTTTT. It yields the protein CASSYLGGSTGELFF.

Note on this clonotype: This may arise from a read error, as a much more abundant clone is one base away. This chain joins TRBV6-6 and TRBJ2-3; possible D gene TRBD2, 5 bases. This CDR3 comprises 13 residues. The germline CDR1 and CDR2 sequences are MNHNY and SVGAGI (reference sequence). The CDR3 region is CVSGVEGTDTQYF. The CDR3 nucleotides are TGTGTCAGTGGGGTGGAGGGCACAGATACGCAGTATTTT.

As to this clonotype: At one of its ends the junction is not consistent with the germline gene, which may arise from a read error. The chain recombines TRBV6-1 with TRBJ2-3; no reliable D call. The germline V gene encodes CDR1 MNHNS and CDR2 SASEGT. The CDR3 consists of 12 residues. The CDR3 DNA reads TGTGTCAGCTGGTCGGGCACAAATACGCAGTATTTT. Translation gives CVSWSGTNTQYF.

Notes on this clonotype: An end of the junction differs from the germline gene, which may be a read error. This chain joins TRBV20-1 and TRBJ1-5; the D is unclear. The length of the CDR3 is 13 residues. In germline, CDR1 is DFQATT, CDR2 SNEGSKA (reference sequence). The CDR3 DNA is TGCACTGCTAGTACGGGAGGCGCCCAGCCCCAGCATTTT. It specifies CTASTGGAQPQHF.

The chain has TRBV20-1 and TRBJ2-3; no definite D call. Trimming took off 2 bases at V and 0 bases at J, with 9 bases between the two ends. The CDR3 runs 14 residues. Germline V gives CDR1 DFQATT, CDR2 SNEGSKA (reference sequence). For the CDR3, the DNA is TGCAGTGCTAGACTCGGCGGTAGCACAGATACGCAGTATTTT. Its protein is CSARLGGSTDTQYF.

This clonotype has only a few counts. The chain combines TRBV7-8 with TRBJ2-5; D not resolved. V was trimmed by 5 bases and J by 5 bases, leaving 6 bases between them. Germline V gene sequence: CDR1 SGHVS, CDR2 FQNEAQ. There are 11 residues in the CDR3. The CDR3 nucleotides read TGTGCCAGCAGCCGCCGGGAGACCCAGTACTTC. Its protein product is CASSRRETQYF.

The V gene is TRBV5-1, the J gene TRBJ1-2, with D hard to call. The CDR3 spans 15 residues. The germline V and J ends were trimmed by 0 bases and 6 bases, with 15 bases remaining between them. Germline loops: CDR1 SGHRS, CDR2 YFSETQ. The CDR3 here is CASSLGFGYGDGYTF. Here the CDR3 DNA reads TGCGCCAGCAGCTTGGGGTTCGGTTACGGAGATGGCTACACCTTC.

The V call is TRBV7-8, the J call TRBJ1-1; a weak D match, TRBD1 (5 bases). V shed 2 bases and J shed 3 bases, with 16 bases lying between them. From germline, CDR1 is SGHVS and CDR2 FQNEAQ. The CDR3 has 16 amino acids. The CDR3 region is CASSLSGGRGDTEAFF. The CDR3, as DNA: TGTGCCAGCAGCTTATCAGGAGGGCGAGGGGACACTGAAGCTTTCTTT.

The rearrangement uses TRBV20-1 and TRBJ1-2, with TRBD1 matching over 9 bases. Germline V lookup: CDR1 DFQATT, CDR2 SNEGSKA (reference sequence). The CDR3 spans 16 residues. The junction had 18 bases not matched to a gene; V was cut back by 6 bases and J by 7 bases. The CDR3 region has the DNA TGCAGTGCATACTTTGGTGGACAGGGGAGTCATTTTGGCTACACCTTC. Translating gives CSAYFGGQGSHFGYTF.

Notes on this clonotype: The final CDR3 position lacks the conserved phenylalanine or tryptophan, pointing to a likely read error. The chain employs TRBV12-3 or TRBV12-4 and TRBJ2-3; a weak D match, TRBD1 (5 bases). This CDR3 is built from 19 residues. V was shortened by 4 bases and J by 1 base, with 24 bases between the two germline ends. The CDR3 DNA is TGTGCCAGCAGTTATTCCAGGGTGGGAATAACCCTCGGCACAGATACGCAGTATTAT. Encoded protein: CASSYSRVGITLGTDTQYY.

In this sample, this clonotype turned up a few times. V usage is TRBV29-1 and J usage is TRBJ1-5; D is uncertain. V was clipped by 3 bases and J by 0 bases, with 12 bases between them. CDR3 size: 15 residues. CDR1 and CDR2 from the germline V gene are SQVTM and ANQGSEA. CDR3 protein: CSVEAVPDSNQPQHF. CDR3 sequence (DNA): TGCAGCGTTGAGGCCGTTCCAGATAGCAATCAGCCCCAGCATTTT.

The chain carries TRBV24-1 and TRBJ1-2, with D unclear. This CDR3 has 14 residues. Germline V gene sequence: CDR1 KGHDR, CDR2 SFDVKD. Trimming pared 1 base from V and 5 bases from J, leaving 10 bases between. The CDR3 DNA reads as TGTGCCACCAGTGATTTATTCACAGATTATGGCTACACCTTC. Translating gives CATSDLFTDYGYTF.

The rearrangement uses TRBV19 and TRBJ2-7; no clear D. Germline V gene data show CDR1 as LNHDA and CDR2 as SQIVND (reference sequence). The V end was cut by 3 bases, the J end by 5 bases, with 11 bases between. The CDR3 runs 13 residues. The CDR3 DNA reads as TGTGCCAGTAGTATTTCACGTACCCACGAGCAGTACTTC. This encodes CASSISRTHEQYF.